This T cell receptor beta chain was observed in a study of T cell clones after liver transplantation. This table comes from immunoSEQ multiplex PCR, and its TCRdb copy is limited to in-frame clones, with some not included. Of about 58,000 clones in the sample, about 73% were seen once. The CDR3 totals 13 residues. Germline values: CDR1 SGHTS, CDR2 YDEGEE. Trimming removed 4 bases from V and 0 bases from J, with 6 bases in between. Sequenced material: CD4+ T cells from blood, taken at the roughly 15-month timepoint. The sequence came from a human patient who received a liver transplant. The graft donor may be the source of some T cells. The chain carries TRBV5-8 and TRBJ2-3; a weak D match, TRBD1 (5 bases). The CDR3 spells CASSRQSTDTQYF. CDR3 DNA: TGTGCCAGCAGCCGACAGAGCACAGATACGCAGTATTTT.